This section outlines one TCR beta chain sequence together with its context. The antigen is unknown. The sample is drawn from a study of CD4 T cell repertoires in COVID-19. Whole-study findings and limits: Sharing of several most expanded SARS-CoV-2-reactive clonotypes across memory subsets suggested intraclonal diversification. Some SARS-CoV-2 clonotypes, between roughly 7 and 27%, recurred in SARS-CoV and/or HKU1 cultures.

The CDR3 sequence is 15 residues long. Germline CDR1 is MNHEY and CDR2 is SMNVEV (reference sequence). The germline V and J ends were trimmed by 8 bases and 3 bases, with 17 bases remaining between them. Libraries were prepared by immunoSEQ multiplex PCR; TCRdb keeps only in-frame clonotypes and omits some of them. The data contain more than 20,000 clones, over 90% of them singletons. No culture step preceded sequencing of the ex vivo isolated memory T cells. The rearrangement links TRBV27 to TRBJ1-5, with D perhaps matching TRBD1 (6 bases). The TCR sequence derives from a human donor who had COVID-19. Here the sequenced sample was circulating follicular helper CD4+ T cells (cTfh) from blood, taken before the COVID-19 pandemic. For the CDR3, the DNA is TGTGCCAGCCGCCTAACAGGGCCGCCCAATCAGCCCCAGCATTTT. This sequence encodes CASRLTGPPNQPQHF.